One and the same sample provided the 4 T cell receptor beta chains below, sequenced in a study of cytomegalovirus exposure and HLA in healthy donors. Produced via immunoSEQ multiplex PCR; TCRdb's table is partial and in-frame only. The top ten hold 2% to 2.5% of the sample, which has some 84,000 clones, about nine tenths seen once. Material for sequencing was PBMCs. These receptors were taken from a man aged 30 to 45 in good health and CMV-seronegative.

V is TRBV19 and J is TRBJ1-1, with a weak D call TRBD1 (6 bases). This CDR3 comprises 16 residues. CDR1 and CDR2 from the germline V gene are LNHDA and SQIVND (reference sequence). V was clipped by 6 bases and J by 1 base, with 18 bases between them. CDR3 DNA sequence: TGTGCCAGTAGCCTAGGGGGGGCCCGTGGGAACACTGAAGCTTTCTTT. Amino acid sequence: CASSLGGARGNTEAFF.

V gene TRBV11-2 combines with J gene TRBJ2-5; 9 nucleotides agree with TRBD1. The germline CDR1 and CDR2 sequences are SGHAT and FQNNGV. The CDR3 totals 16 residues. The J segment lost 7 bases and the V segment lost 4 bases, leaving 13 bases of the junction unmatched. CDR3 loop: CASSSRTGVAPVTQYF. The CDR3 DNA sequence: TGTGCCAGCAGCTCCCGGACAGGGGTTGCTCCGGTGACCCAGTACTTC.

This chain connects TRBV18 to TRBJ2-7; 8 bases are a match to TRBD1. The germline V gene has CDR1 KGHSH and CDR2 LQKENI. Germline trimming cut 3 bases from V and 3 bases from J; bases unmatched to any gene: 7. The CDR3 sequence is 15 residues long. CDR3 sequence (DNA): TGTGCCAGCTCACCCGGGACAGGACTAAGCTACGAGCAGTACTTC. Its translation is CASSPGTGLSYEQYF.

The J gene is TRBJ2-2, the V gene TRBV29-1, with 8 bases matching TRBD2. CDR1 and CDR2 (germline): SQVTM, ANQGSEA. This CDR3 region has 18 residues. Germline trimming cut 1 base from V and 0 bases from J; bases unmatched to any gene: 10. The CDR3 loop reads CSVEVYSGRLANTGELFF. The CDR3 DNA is TGCAGCGTTGAAGTATACAGCGGGAGACTAGCGAACACCGGGGAGCTGTTTTTT.